This TCR beta chain is drawn from a study of tumor-infiltrating lymphocytes in primary liver carcinoma. Study summary: Donors had hepatocellular carcinoma or combined HCC and intrahepatic cholangiocarcinoma. Notes on the study in general: A significantly higher top-250-clone fraction was recorded for tumors than for blood (p = 0.039). Overlap between tumor regions exceeded overlap of tumor with adjacent tissue or blood.

Starting material for RNA and DNA co-extraction consisted of about 17-34 mg of unsorted bulk tissue. Tumor samples were assessed, and every one had over 80% viable tumor cells. Trimming took 4 bases from V and 10 from J, leaving 16 bases between them. The CDR3 loop spans 13 amino acids. Per germline, CDR1 SGHVS and CDR2 FQNEAQ. Priming with a constant-region primer yielded TCR beta cDNA from 400 to 550 ng total RNA. Amplification in three nested multiplex PCR rounds with slightly modified ARM-PCR gave rise to TCR beta libraries. TRBV1-TRBV30 forward and Cbeta reverse primers drove the first two roughly 10-cycle rounds. In TCRdb, the multiplex PCR reads were re-called with MiXCR into one record per CDR3 protein. Among about 120,000 distinct CDR3 sequences listed, less than 80% were seen once. There are a few counts of this clonotype. Its antigen is not identified.

Source material: liver tumor tissue from sampling region 1. The subset: tumor region T1, superior pole. The chain has TRBV7-8 and TRBJ1-1; unclear D gene. The sequence was collected from a woman aged 55-69 years with primary liver carcinoma and hepatitis B virus infection. CDR3 sequence reads: CASSSTGAWGAFF. CDR3 coding DNA: TGTGCCAGCAGCTCGACCGGCGCCTGGGGAGCTTTCTTT.